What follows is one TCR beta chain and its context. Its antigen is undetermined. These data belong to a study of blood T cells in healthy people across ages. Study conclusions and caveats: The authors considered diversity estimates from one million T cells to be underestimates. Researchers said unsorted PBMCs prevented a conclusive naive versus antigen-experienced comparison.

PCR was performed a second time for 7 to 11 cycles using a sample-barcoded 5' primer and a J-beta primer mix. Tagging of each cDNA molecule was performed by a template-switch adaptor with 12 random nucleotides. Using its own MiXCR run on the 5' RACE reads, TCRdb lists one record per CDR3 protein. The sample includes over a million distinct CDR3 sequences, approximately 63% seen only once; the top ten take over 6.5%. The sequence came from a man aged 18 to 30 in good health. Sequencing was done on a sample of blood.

In DNA, the CDR3 is TGTGCCAGCAGGCCCCTCATCGGGACCCAGTACTTC. It is translated as CASRPLIGTQYF. This chain joins TRBV25-1 and TRBJ2-5; D gene ambiguous. The CDR3 totals 12 residues. Germline CDR1 reads MGHDK; CDR2 reads SYGVNS. V lost 6 bases and J lost 7, with 12 bases in between.